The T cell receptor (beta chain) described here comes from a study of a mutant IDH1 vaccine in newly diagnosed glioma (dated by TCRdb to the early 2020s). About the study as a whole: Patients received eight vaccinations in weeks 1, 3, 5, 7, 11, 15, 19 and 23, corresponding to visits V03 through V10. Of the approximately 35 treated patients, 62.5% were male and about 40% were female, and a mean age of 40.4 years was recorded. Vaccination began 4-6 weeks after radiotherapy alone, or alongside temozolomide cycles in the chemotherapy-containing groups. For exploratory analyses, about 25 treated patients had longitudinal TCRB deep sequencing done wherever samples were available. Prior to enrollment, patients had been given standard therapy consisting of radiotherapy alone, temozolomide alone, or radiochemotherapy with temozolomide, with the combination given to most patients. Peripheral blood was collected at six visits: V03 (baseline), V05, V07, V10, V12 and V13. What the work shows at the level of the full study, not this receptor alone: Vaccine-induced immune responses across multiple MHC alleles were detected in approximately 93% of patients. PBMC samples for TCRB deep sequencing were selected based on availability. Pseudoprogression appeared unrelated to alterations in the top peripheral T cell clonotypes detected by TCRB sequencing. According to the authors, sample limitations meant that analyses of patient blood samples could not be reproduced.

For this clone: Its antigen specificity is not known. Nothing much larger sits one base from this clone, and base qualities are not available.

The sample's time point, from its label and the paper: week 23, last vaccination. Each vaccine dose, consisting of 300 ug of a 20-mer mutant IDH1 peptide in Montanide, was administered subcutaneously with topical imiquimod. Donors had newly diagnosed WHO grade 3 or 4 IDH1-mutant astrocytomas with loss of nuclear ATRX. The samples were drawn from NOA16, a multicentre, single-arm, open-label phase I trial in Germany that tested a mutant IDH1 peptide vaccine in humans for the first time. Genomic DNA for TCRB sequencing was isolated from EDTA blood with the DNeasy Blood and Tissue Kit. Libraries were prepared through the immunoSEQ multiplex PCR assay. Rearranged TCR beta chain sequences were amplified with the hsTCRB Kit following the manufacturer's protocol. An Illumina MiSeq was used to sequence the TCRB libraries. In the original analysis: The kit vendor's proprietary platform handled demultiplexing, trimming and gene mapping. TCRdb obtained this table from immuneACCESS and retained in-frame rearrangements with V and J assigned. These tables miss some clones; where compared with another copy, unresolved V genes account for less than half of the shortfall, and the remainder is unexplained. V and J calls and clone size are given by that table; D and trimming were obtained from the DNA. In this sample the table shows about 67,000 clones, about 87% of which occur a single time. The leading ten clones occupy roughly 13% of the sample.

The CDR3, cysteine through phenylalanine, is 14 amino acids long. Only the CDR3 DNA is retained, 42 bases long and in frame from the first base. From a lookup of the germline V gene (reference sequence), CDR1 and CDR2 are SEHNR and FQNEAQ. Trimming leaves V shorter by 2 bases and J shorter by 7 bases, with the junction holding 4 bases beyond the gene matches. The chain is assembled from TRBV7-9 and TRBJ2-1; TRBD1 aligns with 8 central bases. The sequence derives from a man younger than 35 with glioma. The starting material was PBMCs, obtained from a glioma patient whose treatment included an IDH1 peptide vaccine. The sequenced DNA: TGTGCCAGCAGCTTAATGGACAGGGTAAATGAGCAGTTCTTC. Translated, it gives CASSLMDRVNEQFF.